The 7 T cell receptor beta chains in this list originate from one sample, sequenced in a study of T-cell memory formation after mild COVID-19. TCRdb fed the 5' RACE reads into MiXCR, producing one record per CDR3 protein. The top ten hold roughly 23% of the sample, which has 170,000 or so distinct CDR3 sequences, about a fifth seen once. The sample taken for sequencing was PBMCs or a T cell subset sorted from them (not recorded which). Receptors originate from an adult woman who had mild COVID-19 (a few samples of this study predate the infection). Cell type and time point are not known.

This sequence joins TRBV7-3 and TRBJ2-3, with 10 bases aligning to TRBD2. CDR3 size: 15 residues. CDR1 is SGHTA, CDR2 FQGTGA, per germline. With V trimmed by 5 bases and J by 6 bases, 8 bases remained unmatched. CDR3 amino acids: CASSPLAGETDTQYF. The CDR3 coding sequence is TGTGCCAGCAGCCCTCTAGCGGGAGAGACGGATACGCAGTATTTT.

This clonotype has just a few counts. V and J are TRBV5-1 and TRBJ2-5; D is undetermined. The ends were cut back, 4 bases at V and 0 bases at J, with 7 bases in the middle. This CDR3 contains 13 residues. In germline, CDR1 is SGHRS, CDR2 YFSETQ. CDR3 sequence: CASSADYQETQYF. The CDR3, as DNA: TGCGCCAGCAGCGCCGACTACCAAGAGACCCAGTACTTC.

The rearrangement uses TRBV5-1 and TRBJ2-7; D may match TRBD1 or TRBD2 (5 bases each). Germline V gives CDR1 SGHRS, CDR2 YFSETQ. The CDR3 loop spans 15 amino acids. Trimming took 4 bases from V and 7 from J, leaving 21 bases between them. CDR3 in DNA: TGCGCCAGCAGCCCCGGGACGGGCAGTTTAGAAGAGCAGTACTTC. Translated: CASSPGTGSLEEQYF.

This clonotype appeared a few times. The gene calls are TRBV4-1 and TRBJ1-1, with D maybe TRBD1 (5 bases). V was trimmed by 11 bases and J by 5 bases, leaving 21 bases between them. Germline CDR1 reads MGHRA; CDR2 reads YSYEKL. CDR3 size: 14 residues. The DNA of the CDR3 is TGCGCCGGTAGACAGATGAGGGGTGATACTGAAGCTTTCTTT. It encodes CAGRQMRGDTEAFF.

This clonotype has just a few counts. This chain joins TRBV7-8 and TRBJ1-1; D unresolved. The CDR3 extends over 12 amino acids. Trimming stripped 5 bases from V and 5 bases from J, with 9 bases between. The V gene's germline CDR1 is SGHVS and CDR2 FQNEAQ. CDR3 nucleotide sequence: TGTGCCAGCAGCCCCCTGGGAACTGAAGCTTTCTTT. It yields the protein CASSPLGTEAFF.

The chain has TRBV12-3 or TRBV12-4 and TRBJ1-1; D gene uncertain. This CDR3 region has 13 residues. V was shortened by 3 bases and J by 4 bases, with 9 bases between the two germline ends. The DNA of the CDR3 is TGTGCCAGCAGTTTGTTGGATATCACTGAAGCTTTCTTT. Translating gives CASSLLDITEAFF.

The V call is TRBV6-5, the J call TRBJ2-1, with no clear D. The germline V and J ends were trimmed by 6 bases and 5 bases, with 11 bases remaining between them. Germline CDR1 reads MNHEY; CDR2 reads SVGAGI. The CDR3 length is 13 residues. In DNA form, the CDR3 reads TGTGCCAGCAGAATTAGGTCTCACAATGAGCAGTTCTTC. This translates into CASRIRSHNEQFF.